These 28 T cell receptor beta chains share one sample of origin, sequenced in a study of siplizumab effects on memory and regulatory T cells. Sequencing used immunoSEQ multiplex PCR; TCRdb keeps in-frame clones, though not all of them. The sample yields about 64,000 clones, around 96% seen once. The specimen sequenced was naive CD8+ T cells sorted from blood. The receptors come from a human donor in good health.

The chain uses TRBV5-6 and TRBJ2-3; D is tentatively TRBD1 or TRBD2 (6 bases each). Trimming took 2 bases from V and 2 from J, leaving 12 bases between them. The CDR3 consists of 15 residues. CDR1 and CDR2 (germline): SGHDT, YYEEEE. The DNA of the CDR3 is TGTGCCAGCAGCTTAAGGGGGGACGACACAGATACGCAGTATTTT. The encoded protein is CASSLRGDDTDTQYF.

This chain connects TRBV4-3 to TRBJ2-5; D uncertain. This CDR3 spans 16 amino acids. Germline CDR1 and CDR2: LGHNA and YSLEER. Between the trimmed V and J ends, which lost 0 bases and 5 bases, there was a span of 16 bases. CDR3 bases: TGCGCCAGCAGCCAAGATAATAGCATGGGCGCGGAGACCCAGTACTTC. It translates to CASSQDNSMGAETQYF.

V and J are TRBV5-4 and TRBJ2-7, with 7 bases identical to TRBD1. This CDR3 is built from 14 residues. V lost 4 bases to trimming and J lost 3 bases; unmatched junction nucleotides: 7. Germline-derived CDR1 and CDR2 are SGHNT and YYREEE (reference sequence). Here the CDR3 DNA reads TGTGCCAGCAGCCCCCGGGACAGATTCTACGAGCAGTACTTC. Encoded protein: CASSPRDRFYEQYF. The entire variable domain, with the rest obtained from reference TRBV5-4 and TRBJ2-7, is as follows: ETGVTQSPTHLIKTRGQQVTLRCSSQSGHNTVSWYQQALGQGPQFIFQYYREEENGRGNFPPRFSGLQFPNYSSELNVNALELDDSALYLCASSPRDRFYEQYFGPGTRLTVT.

This chain links TRBV30 with TRBJ1-5; TRBD1 matches 8 bases. The V segment lost 4 bases and the J segment 0 bases; nucleotides outside the gene matches: 11. The CDR3 totals 17 residues. CDR1 and CDR2 (germline): GTSNPN, SVGIG (reference sequence). The CDR3 protein is CAWTHPRGQGSNQPQHF. The CDR3 DNA follows: TGTGCCTGGACCCACCCCAGGGGGCAGGGTAGCAATCAGCCCCAGCATTTT.

The chain is built from TRBV19 and TRBJ2-7; 8 nucleotides line up with TRBD1. Germline V gene lookup returns CDR1 LNHDA and CDR2 SQIVND (reference sequence). The V segment lost 5 bases and the J segment 1 base; nucleotides outside the gene matches: 7. This CDR3 has 15 residues. This CDR3 is CASSLAGGVSYEQYF. In DNA, the CDR3 is TGTGCCAGTAGTCTCGCAGGGGGCGTATCCTACGAGCAGTACTTC.

The J gene is TRBJ1-5, the V gene TRBV5-6; 7 nucleotides agree with TRBD1. This CDR3 has 16 amino acids. V gave up 0 bases and J gave up 2 bases; unmatched junction bases: 5. Germline CDR1 reads SGHDT; CDR2 reads YYEEEE. The CDR3 reads CASSLGQGMGNQPQHF. The DNA for the CDR3 is TGTGCCAGCAGCTTGGGACAGGGAATGGGCAATCAGCCCCAGCATTTT.

The rearrangement links TRBV9 to TRBJ2-3; 9 bases line up with TRBD2. Germline V gives CDR1 SGDLS, CDR2 YYNGEE. Germline trimming cut 5 bases from V and 3 bases from J; bases unmatched to any gene: 4. The CDR3 is 14 residues long. The CDR3 loop is CASSAAGGTDTQYF. CDR3 DNA sequence: TGTGCCAGCAGTGCAGCGGGGGGAACAGATACGCAGTATTTT. The full variable domain, in which reference TRBV9 and TRBJ2-3 provide the parts outside the CDR3, is DSGVTQTPKHLITATGQRVTLRCSPRSGDLSVYWYQQSLDQGLQFLIQYYNGEERAKGNILERFSAQQFPDLHSELNLSSLELGDSALYFCASSAAGGTDTQYFGPGTRLTVL.

The chain uses TRBV19 and TRBJ2-7; D unclear. The CDR3 has 14 amino acids. CDR1 and CDR2 (germline): LNHDA, SQIVND (reference sequence). With 2 bases removed from V and 2 bases from J, the gap between germline ends came to 10 bases. The CDR3 coding sequence is TGTGCCAGTAGTATATCTTCCCTCACCTACGAGCAGTACTTC. Translation: CASSISSLTYEQYF.

This clone appeared once. The J gene is TRBJ2-5, the V gene TRBV9, with D possibly matching TRBD1 (6 bases). In germline, CDR1 is SGDLS, CDR2 YYNGEE. V was shortened by 4 bases and J by 0 bases, with 10 bases between the two germline ends. CDR3 length: 14 residues. Here the CDR3 DNA reads TGTGCCAGCAGCCAAACAGGGAACCAAGAGACCCAGTACTTC. As protein: CASSQTGNQETQYF.

The gene calls are TRBV19 and TRBJ2-5; D may be TRBD1 (5 bases). The CDR3 spans 16 residues. The germline V gene has CDR1 LNHDA and CDR2 SQIVND (reference sequence). Between the trimmed V and J ends, which lost 8 bases and 0 bases, there was a span of 19 bases. Written as DNA, the CDR3 is TGTGCCAGTCTCCCGGGCGCGACAGCCGACCAAGAGACCCAGTACTTC. Translated, it gives CASLPGATADQETQYF.

The chain recombines TRBV18 with TRBJ1-1; maybe TRBD1 (5 bases). Germline CDR1 is KGHSH and CDR2 is LQKENI. CDR3 size: 15 residues. Trimming shortened V by 0 bases and J by 4 bases, and 12 bases separated the two germline ends. The CDR3 bases are TGTGCCAGCTCACCACCGGAGGGGTCTGGCACTGAAGCTTTCTTT. This sequence encodes CASSPPEGSGTEAFF.

V usage is TRBV7-2 and J usage is TRBJ2-2; D might be TRBD2 (6 bases). The length of the CDR3 is 15 residues. V was cut by 1 base and J by 5 bases, with 11 bases left in between. Germline assignment: CDR1 SGHTA and CDR2 FQGNSA. CDR3 amino acids: CASSLGGVFTGELFF. The DNA of the CDR3 is TGTGCCAGCAGCTTAGGCGGGGTTTTTACCGGGGAGCTGTTTTTT. The full variable domain, rest sourced from reference TRBV7-2 and TRBJ2-2, is GAGVSQSPSNKVTEKGKDVELRCDPISGHTALYWYRQSLGQGLEFLIYFQGNSAPDKSGLPSDRFSAERTGGSVSTLTIQRTQQEDSAVYLCASSLGGVFTGELFFGEGSRLTVL.

The chain is built from TRBV5-1 and TRBJ2-1; no clear D. Trimming left V 0 bases short and J 8 bases short, with 12 bases between. Germline loops: CDR1 SGHRS, CDR2 YFSETQ. CDR3 length: 14 amino acids. DNA of the CDR3: TGCGCCAGCAGCTTGGATAAGTTTCCTTATGAGCAGTTCTTC. Amino acids: CASSLDKFPYEQFF.

This clone appeared once. Germline and junction disagree at one end, which may indicate a read error. The rearrangement uses TRBV14 and TRBJ2-7; D could derive from TRBD1 or TRBD2 (6 bases each). There are 11 residues in the CDR3. CDR1 and CDR2 from the germline V gene are SGHDN and FVKESK. In DNA form, the CDR3 reads TGTGCCAGCAGCCTAGCTAGGACAGCGGGCTTC. Translation gives CASSLARTAGF.

This clone showed up just once. This rearrangement joins TRBV27 to TRBJ2-7, with 8 bases fitting TRBD1. The CDR3 length is 13 residues. Trimming cost V 5 bases and J 6 bases; bases outside gene matches: 6. Germline V gene lookup returns CDR1 MNHEY and CDR2 SMNVEV (reference sequence). The CDR3 is CASSLTQGGEQYF. CDR3 in DNA: TGTGCCAGCAGTCTGACACAGGGGGGCGAGCAGTACTTC.

J is TRBJ1-1 and V is TRBV6-5; possibly TRBD1 for D (5 bases). The CDR3 loop spans 15 amino acids. CDR1 MNHEY and CDR2 SVGAGI come from the germline V gene. V was trimmed by 4 bases and J by 4 bases, leaving 16 bases between them. In nucleotides, the CDR3 is TGTGCCAGCAGTTCGATGGGGCCCGATAGCACTGAAGCTTTCTTT. This encodes CASSSMGPDSTEAFF.

The CDR3 coding sequence is TGCGCCAGCAGCTTGTCGGAGGGAAGGACCGGGGAGCTGTTTTTT. Translation: CASSLSEGRTGELFF. The chain employs TRBV5-1 and TRBJ2-2, with D possibly being TRBD2 (6 bases). The CDR3 contains 15 residues. Germline assignment: CDR1 SGHRS and CDR2 YFSETQ. V dropped 1 base and J dropped 5 bases, with 12 bases sitting between them.

The chain has TRBV15 and TRBJ1-5; weak D call: TRBD1 (5 bases). The V end was cut by 2 bases, the J end by 6 bases, with 8 bases between. Germline V lookup: CDR1 LNHNV, CDR2 YYDKDF (reference sequence). The CDR3 is 13 amino acids. CDR3 sequence (DNA): TGTGCCACCAGCAGACAGGGCGGTCAGCCCCAGCATTTT. This encodes CATSRQGGQPQHF.

The chain recombines TRBV7-9 with TRBJ1-5; TRBD1 matches at 8 bases. Germline CDR1 is SEHNR and CDR2 is FQNEAQ (reference sequence). The ends lost 5 bases at V and 6 bases at J; junction bases unmatched: 12. The CDR3 length is 16 residues. DNA of the CDR3: TGTGCCAGCAGCCTAGGGCAGGGGGCAATTTTTCAGCCCCAGCATTTT. Translating gives CASSLGQGAIFQPQHF.

The genes are TRBV9 and TRBJ1-1; D is possibly TRBD1 (6 bases). V was shortened by 3 bases and J by 0 bases, with 12 bases between the two germline ends. CDR3 length: 15 residues. The V gene's germline CDR1 is SGDLS and CDR2 YYNGEE. CDR3 in DNA: TGTGCCAGCAGCGAGGGGGGAGACATGAACACTGAAGCTTTCTTT. Translating gives CASSEGGDMNTEAFF.

The rearrangement uses TRBV7-9 and TRBJ2-1; D is undetermined. This CDR3 is built from 11 residues. The germline gives CDR1 SEHNR, CDR2 FQNEAQ (reference sequence). V lost 6 bases, J lost 7 bases, and 7 bases lay in between. CDR3 region: CASRIGNEQFF. The CDR3 DNA follows: TGTGCCAGCAGGATTGGGAATGAGCAGTTCTTC.

The chain carries TRBV6-1 and TRBJ2-7; D possibly uses TRBD1 or TRBD2 (6 bases each). Trimming pared 2 bases from V and 7 bases from J, leaving 15 bases between. Germline loops: CDR1 MNHNS, CDR2 SASEGT. The CDR3 has 14 amino acids. The DNA of the CDR3 is TGTGCCAGCAGTGAATATAGGGGGGCCGGGGAGCAGTACTTC. It translates to CASSEYRGAGEQYF.

In this sample, this clone turned up once. J is TRBJ2-3 and V is TRBV9, with D tentatively TRBD2 (6 bases). The V end was cut by 4 bases, the J end by 2 bases, with 14 bases between. The germline V gene encodes CDR1 SGDLS and CDR2 YYNGEE. CDR3 length equals 15 residues. This chain's CDR3 is CASSFRDWYTDTQYF. The CDR3 DNA is TGTGCCAGCAGCTTCCGGGACTGGTACACAGATACGCAGTATTTT.

The chain combines TRBV6-6 with TRBJ2-7, with a weak D call TRBD1 (7 bases). CDR1 and CDR2 (germline): MNHNY, SVGAGI (reference sequence). V was trimmed by 7 bases and J by 7 bases, leaving 11 bases between them. The CDR3 has 11 residues. The CDR3 loop reads CASTQGGEQYF. CDR3 sequence (DNA): TGTGCCAGCACCCAGGGGGGAGAGCAGTACTTC.

V is TRBV15 and J is TRBJ2-5; TRBD1 might be the D (5 bases). The CDR3 consists of 15 residues. V was cut by 5 bases and J by 5 bases, with 18 bases left in between. Per germline, CDR1 LNHNV and CDR2 YYDKDF (reference sequence). The CDR3 loop is CATSPFGTGSETQYF. The CDR3 region has the DNA TGTGCCACCAGCCCCTTTGGAACAGGCTCGGAGACCCAGTACTTC.

CDR3 bases: TGTGCCAGTAGCACCGGAGGCTCCTACAATGAGCAGTTCTTC. Translation: CASSTGGSYNEQFF. This sequence joins TRBV19 and TRBJ2-1; TRBD2 is a possible D gene (5 bases). The CDR3 is 14 amino acids. V lost 6 bases, J lost 0 bases, and 9 bases lay in between. The germline V gene encodes CDR1 LNHDA and CDR2 SQIVND (reference sequence). The full variable domain, with the rest looked up from reference TRBV19 and TRBJ2-1, is DGGITQSPKYLFRKEGQNVTLSCEQNLNHDAMYWYRQDPGQGLRLIYYSQIVNDFQKGDIAEGYSVSREKKESFPLTVTSAQKNPTAFYLCASSTGGSYNEQFFGPGTRLTVL.

The V call is TRBV27, the J call TRBJ1-1, with D unclear. V lost 6 bases and J lost 6, with 14 bases in between. From germline, CDR1 is MNHEY and CDR2 SMNVEV (reference sequence). CDR3 length: 13 residues. The CDR3 nucleotides are TGTGCCAGCAGCTCACGGGGAGACCCTGAAGCTTTCTTT. Translating gives CASSSRGDPEAFF.

V and J are TRBV6-5 and TRBJ1-2; weak D call: TRBD1 (6 bases). Germline CDR1 reads MNHEY; CDR2 reads SVGAGI. The CDR3 spans 12 residues. V lost 6 bases and J lost 4, with 9 bases in between. The CDR3 coding sequence is TGTGCCAGCAGCCCGGACAGCTATGGCTACACCTTC. Translation gives CASSPDSYGYTF.